The clone carrying this TCR beta chain was picked up a small number of times. Its antigen remains unknown. The deep-level immunoSEQ assay was used. Genomic DNA (from each subset) was split evenly across several immunoSEQ plates. Loaded into unsorted PBMC replicate PCRs was approximately 320 ng DNA, tens of thousands of T cell genomes. Assay used: immunoSEQ multiplex PCR; TCRdb lists only in-frame clones, some missing. Of about 510,000 clones detected, 79% appear once; the ten largest clones hold 10% to 15%. The source of the sample is a study of shared clonotypes between healthy human individuals. Findings and limits, study-wide: Donor scarcity curtailed the genetic and exposure-history diversity represented herein.

This CDR3 contains 13 residues. The ends were cut back, 3 bases at V and 11 bases at J, with 17 bases in the middle. The germline CDR1 and CDR2 sequences are SGHDT and YYEEEE. The genes are TRBV5-6 and TRBJ1-1; D is perhaps TRBD1 (5 bases). This receptor was identified in a woman aged 40 to 55 in good health. Some clones in this sample may be carry-over from other donors' samples. The sample consisted of PBMCs. The chain's CDR3 is CASSWGGARPAFF. The CDR3 coding sequence is TGTGCCAGCAGCTGGGGAGGGGCCCGCCCGGCTTTCTTT. Full variable domain (remainder filled in from reference TRBV5-6 and TRBJ1-1): DAGVTQSPTHLIKTRGQQVTLRCSPKSGHDTVSWYQQALGQGPQFIFQYYEEEERQRGNFPDRFSGHQFPNYSSELNVNALLLGDSALYLCASSWGGARPAFFGQGTRLTVV.